The rows below give T cell receptor beta chains drawn from one sample of a study of regulatory T cells in long-lasting Graves disease. Each CDR3 protein gets one entry after TCRdb re-called the multiplex PCR reads with MiXCR. The sample yields around 330,000 distinct CDR3 sequences, 18% seen once. This sample comprised peripheral blood mononuclear cells (PBMCs), obtained at new diagnosis, from a patient treated with antithyroid drugs. These TCRs come from a female donor with Graves disease. The CDR3 runs from the conserved cysteine through the conserved F or W. Each record gives: CDR3 DNA, CDR3 protein, D gene, clone size, J gene, V gene. D genes are given only for firm matches. Rows may omit the clone size; those that give it use once, few, many or a size class.

TGTGCCAGCAGGACTCGAGGGGTCGGGGCCAACGTCCTGACTTTC	CASRTRGVGANVLTF	-	many	TRBJ2-6	TRBV2
TGTGCCAGCAGTGAGGGGACTAGCGGGAGTCACACCGGGGAGCTGTTTTTT	CASSEGTSGSHTGELFF	TRBD2	few	TRBJ2-2	TRBV6-4
TGTGCCAGCAGCCCGTTCGACAGGGAAACCTACAATGAGCAGTTCTTC	CASSPFDRETYNEQFF	TRBD1	few	TRBJ2-1	TRBV11-3
TGTGCCAGCAGTCGGGACAGGGGGGCATCTGGGGCCAACGTCCTGACTTTC	CASSRDRGASGANVLTF	TRBD1	many	TRBJ2-6	TRBV2
TGTGCCAGCAGCTCAACCACAGGGGAGTCTCAACCACCCCTCCACTTT	CASSSTTGESQPPLHF	TRBD1	-	TRBJ1-6	TRBV27
TGTGCCAGCAATCGTAATACCGGGACAGTCGAAAAACTGTTTTTT	CASNRNTGTVEKLFF	TRBD1	-	TRBJ1-4	TRBV5-6
TGTGCCAGCAGCCAAGAGACTAGTCTCCAAGAGACCCAGTACTTC	CASSQETSLQETQYF	-	-	TRBJ2-5	TRBV4-2
TGTGCCAGTAGTATACACGGGCAGCCCCAGCATTTT	CASSIHGQPQHF	-	few	TRBJ1-5	TRBV19
TGTGCCAGCAGTGAAGGAGTTTATTTGGGCGAGCAGTACTTC	CASSEGVYLGEQYF	-	many	TRBJ2-7	TRBV6-1
TGTGCCAGCAGCTATCCCTCAACCGGGACTAGCCACAATGAGCAGTTCTTC	CASSYPSTGTSHNEQFF	TRBD2	many	TRBJ2-1	TRBV9
TGTGCCAGCAGCGTAGAGGGCGGGGGTAGCGGTGAGCAGTTCTTC	CASSVEGGGSGEQFF	TRBD2	many	TRBJ2-1	TRBV9
TGTGCCAGCAGTTTAATCGGCTTTGAGGGGGGGTGGCATGGCTACACCTTC	CASSLIGFEGGWHGYTF	-	-	TRBJ1-2	TRBV12-3/TRBV12-4
TGCAGCGGTCGGACAGGGGGCACCGGGGAGCTGTTTTTT	CSGRTGGTGELFF	TRBD1	many	TRBJ2-2	TRBV29-1
TGTGCCAGCAGTTTAGCAAGGAGCTACACTGAAGCTTTCTTT	CASSLARSYTEAFF	-	many	TRBJ1-1	TRBV27
TGTGCCAGTTCAATGTTCGTGGAGACCCAGTACTTC	CASSMFVETQYF	-	many	TRBJ2-5	TRBV2
TGTGCCAGCGGTGTCGGGATCCAAGAGACCCAGTACTTC	CASGVGIQETQYF	-	-	TRBJ2-5	TRBV7-9
TGTGCCAGCTCATCGGGACAGGAAGCTTTCTTT	CASSSGQEAFF	TRBD1	many	TRBJ1-1	TRBV18
TGCAGCGTGGACCTTGCAGATACGCAGTATTTT	CSVDLADTQYF	-	-	TRBJ2-3	TRBV29-1
TGTGCCACCTCGGACAGGCACGATGAATACACTGAAGCTTTCTTT	CATSDRHDEYTEAFF	TRBD1	many	TRBJ1-1	TRBV19
TGTGCCTGGAGTCCCCTTCGGGGTCTGAACACTGAAGCTTTCTTT	CAWSPLRGLNTEAFF	-	many	TRBJ1-1	TRBV30
TGTGCCAGCAGTTTAGGTTCTGCGGGGACAGATACGCAGTATTTT	CASSLGSAGTDTQYF	-	many	TRBJ2-3	TRBV12-3/TRBV12-4
TGTGCCAGCAGCTTAGCGGGAGGGAACTACGAGCAGTACTTC	CASSLAGGNYEQYF	TRBD2	many	TRBJ2-7	TRBV7-6
TGCGCCAGCAGCTTAACCCCTGGACTAGCGGGAGGGAGCGAGACCCAGTACTTC	CASSLTPGLAGGSETQYF	TRBD2	few	TRBJ2-5	TRBV5-1
TGTGCCAGCAGTTTAGGGAGCGGAGGAATGGGAGGCGGTGAGCAGTTCTTC	CASSLGSGGMGGGEQFF	-	many	TRBJ2-1	TRBV28
TGCGCCAGCAGCCGGGACAATGGAAACACCATATATTTT	CASSRDNGNTIYF	-	few	TRBJ1-3	TRBV10-1
TGTGCCAGCAGCCATGCAGGGGGCCTAGAGACCCAGTACTTC	CASSHAGGLETQYF	TRBD1	few	TRBJ2-5	TRBV5-6
TGTGCCTGGGACCGCCCGAACACTGAAGCTTTCTTT	CAWDRPNTEAFF	-	-	TRBJ1-1	TRBV30
TGTGCCAGCAGCAGGAGTCGGAACACCGGGGAGCTGTTTTTT	CASSRSRNTGELFF	-	many	TRBJ2-2	TRBV28
TGTGCCAGCAGCTGGGGACAGCTCCAAGAGACCCAGTACTTC	CASSWGQLQETQYF	TRBD1	-	TRBJ2-5	TRBV11-1
TGTGCCAGTAGTATCACCACAATGGGGGATACCCAGTACTTC	CASSITTMGDTQYF	-	-	TRBJ2-5	TRBV19
TGTGCCAGCAGTTCCCCGGGACAGGGTCACAATGAGCAGTTCTTC	CASSSPGQGHNEQFF	TRBD1	few	TRBJ2-1	TRBV27
TGCGCCAGCAGCTTACCCACTGGCGGGCAGTTCTTC	CASSLPTGGQFF	-	many	TRBJ2-1	TRBV5-1
TGTGCCAGCAGCTTGACCGGGACAGATACGCAGTATTTT	CASSLTGTDTQYF	-	-	TRBJ2-3	TRBV11-2
TGTGCCAGCAGTTACTGGGAAGGGCTGGGCAATCAGCCCCAGCATTTT	CASSYWEGLGNQPQHF	-	many	TRBJ1-5	TRBV6-5
TGTGCCAGCAGTTGGTCGCAGGGAAGTTCCCAGCATTTT	CASSWSQGSSQHF	-	many	TRBJ1-5	TRBV27
TGTGCCAGCTCACCGGGACTAGCGGGAGGGTCGAACACCGGGGAGCTGTTTTTT	CASSPGLAGGSNTGELFF	TRBD2	few	TRBJ2-2	TRBV18
TGTGCCAGCAGTGAGCAAGCTGGGGCCAACGTCCTGACTTTC	CASSEQAGANVLTF	-	many	TRBJ2-6	TRBV27
TGTGCCAGCAGAGGCTGGGGACAGGGGTATCACGAGCAGTACTTC	CASRGWGQGYHEQYF	TRBD1	many	TRBJ2-7	TRBV27
TGTGCCAGCAGCCAAGGAGGGGGTAGCGCTGAAGCTTTCTTT	CASSQGGGSAEAFF	-	-	TRBJ1-1	TRBV14
TGTGCCAGCAGCGTAGCGGGAGTGGCAGATACGCAGTATTTT	CASSVAGVADTQYF	TRBD2	many	TRBJ2-3	TRBV7-9
TGTGCCAGCAGCTTCCGGCTCCACACCGGGGAGCTGTTTTTT	CASSFRLHTGELFF	-	many	TRBJ2-2	TRBV11-2
TGCGCCAGCAGCTTGACACCTTTCACAGATACGCAGTATTTT	CASSLTPFTDTQYF	-	-	TRBJ2-3	TRBV5-1
TGTGCCAGCAGCGTAGTAGGAGGGTGGGCAGATAGGCAGTATTTT	CASSVVGGWADRQYF	-	few	TRBJ2-3	TRBV9
TGTGCCTGGAGTCCTAGCGGGGGACCCTACGAGCAGTACTTC	CAWSPSGGPYEQYF	TRBD2	-	TRBJ2-7	TRBV30
TGCAGCGTTGGAGAGACAGCCTACGAGCAGTACTTC	CSVGETAYEQYF	-	many	TRBJ2-7	TRBV29-1
TGTGCCAGCACCCCCCCCGGAGGGGGAGGCTACGAGCAGTACTTC	CASTPPGGGGYEQYF	-	many	TRBJ2-7	TRBV28
TGTGCCAGCAGCTCCGGGACTAGCGCAACGAGACTCTACGAGCAGTACTTC	CASSSGTSATRLYEQYF	TRBD2	many	TRBJ2-7	TRBV3-1
TGTGCTAGTGGTTTGGTTCAGCCCCAGCATTTT	CASGLVQPQHF	-	many	TRBJ1-5	TRBV12-5
TGTGCCAGCAGCCAAGAAGGACTAGCAGATACGCAGTATTTT	CASSQEGLADTQYF	TRBD2	-	TRBJ2-3	TRBV4-2
TGTGCCAGCAGCGACCGTAACAGGGTTAGCACCGGGGAGCTGTTTTTT	CASSDRNRVSTGELFF	-	many	TRBJ2-2	TRBV2
TGCAGCGTTCCTAGCGGCGGGAAAGATACGCAGTATTTT	CSVPSGGKDTQYF	TRBD2	many	TRBJ2-3	TRBV29-1
TGTGCCAGCAGCTTAGGGACGACACAAAGCTCTGGGGCCAACGTCCTGACTTTC	CASSLGTTQSSGANVLTF	-	-	TRBJ2-6	TRBV11-1
TGTGCCAGCTCACCCCGAACTCAGGTCCATGAGCAGTTCTTC	CASSPRTQVHEQFF	-	many	TRBJ2-1	TRBV18
TGTGCCAGCAGTGAAGTGGTACAGGCGTACCAAGAGACCCAGTACTTC	CASSEVVQAYQETQYF	-	many	TRBJ2-5	TRBV2
TGTGCCAGCAGCTCTCGGACCCCTGAAGCTTTCTTT	CASSSRTPEAFF	-	many	TRBJ1-1	TRBV11-3
TGTGCCTGGAACCTCGGGACAACTAACTATGGCTACACCTTC	CAWNLGTTNYGYTF	-	many	TRBJ1-2	TRBV30